This is a list of T cell receptor beta chains from one sample in a study of blood T cells in healthy people across ages. A single record per CDR3 protein comes from TCRdb applying MiXCR to the 5' RACE reads. The repertoire holds 980,000 or so distinct CDR3 sequences, with 48% as singletons. Sequenced material: blood. The receptor set was obtained from a man aged 30 to 39 in good health. Each CDR3 is given with its conserved first and last residue. Fields, in order: V gene, J gene, CDR3 length, clone size, D gene, CDR3 protein, CDR3 DNA. The D gene is left open where the match is weak. Expanded clones get a size class; other rows say once, few or many, or leave the size out.

>TRBV6-2/TRBV6-3|TRBJ2-7|15|-|-
CASSYERRSSYEQYF
TGTGCCAGCAGTTACGAGCGGCGCAGCTCCTACGAGCAGTACTTC
>TRBV29-1|TRBJ2-1|15|-|-
CSGRPTGSSYNEQFF
TGCAGCGGAAGACCCACGGGGAGCTCCTACAATGAGCAGTTCTTC
>TRBV25-1|TRBJ2-7|12|-|-
CASSDGYNEQYF
TGTGCCAGCAGTGACGGCTACAATGAGCAGTACTTC
>TRBV27|TRBJ2-5|15|-|TRBD2
CASSWPGLAVYEQYF
TGTGCCAGCAGCTGGCCGGGACTAGCGGTCTATGAGCAGTACTTC
>TRBV6-5|TRBJ2-7|14|few|-
CASSYGRISYEQYF
TGTGCCAGCAGTTACGGGCGGATCTCCTACGAGCAGTACTTC
>TRBV7-3|TRBJ1-5|18|-|TRBD1
CASSLNWDRVYSNQPQHF
TGTGCCAGCAGCTTAAATTGGGACAGGGTTTATAGCAATCAGCCCCAGCATTTT
>TRBV20-1|TRBJ2-5|13|few|-
CSAGEWGQETQYF
TGCAGTGCTGGCGAGTGGGGGCAAGAGACCCAGTACTTC
>TRBV5-6|TRBJ1-2|14|-|TRBD1
CASSQLTGEYGYTF
TGTGCCAGCAGCCAACTCACAGGGGAATATGGCTACACCTTC
>TRBV5-6|TRBJ2-7|14|few|-
CASKSQGSSYEQYF
TGTGCCAGCAAAAGTCAGGGAAGCTCCTACGAGCAGTACTTC
>TRBV12-3/TRBV12-4|TRBJ2-1|16|-|TRBD2
CASSTSGGAKYNEQFF
TGTGCCAGCAGTACTAGCGGGGGGGCTAAATACAATGAGCAGTTCTTC